This T cell receptor (beta chain) was sequenced in a study of CD8 T cells in ankylosing spondylitis. MiXCR was run by TCRdb on the 5' RACE reads, yielding one entry per CDR3 protein. The table shows 150,000 to 200,000 distinct CDR3 sequences, with roughly 18% occurring only once. Study-wide results and limits: Among TCR beta sequences, a motif of fewer than 10 highly homologous variants appeared characteristic of ankylosing spondylitis blood.

In regard to this clonotype: Its antigen is as yet unknown.

CDR3 size: 15 residues. The germline V and J ends were trimmed by 5 bases and 6 bases, with 23 bases remaining between them. The germline V gene encodes CDR1 DFQATT and CDR2 SNEGSKA (reference sequence). The receptor's source is a male donor aged 10-29 years with ankylosing spondylitis or in good health (not recorded which). The sequenced material came from blood, either unsorted or a sorted T cell fraction (not recorded which). The chain has TRBV20-1 and TRBJ2-7; D is perhaps TRBD1 or TRBD2 (6 bases each). The CDR3 DNA reads TGCAGTGCTCGACAAGGGGGGACGGGGACTCTCGAGCAGTACTTC. Amino acid sequence: CSARQGGTGTLEQYF.